The 20 T cell receptor beta chains below come from one sample, sequenced in a study of T cell repertoires in cytomegalovirus infection. Each CDR3 protein is one row after TCRdb ran MiXCR on the reads. The table has a few hundred thousand distinct CDR3 sequences, roughly 13% seen once. Sequencing used PBMCs. Every receptor here comes from a human donor in good health (CMV status not recorded). Some clones in this sample may be carry-over from other donors' samples.

This clonotype was seen repeatedly, ten times or more. V gene TRBV11-2 combines with J gene TRBJ2-5; tentatively, D is TRBD1 (5 bases). Germline values: CDR1 SGHAT, CDR2 FQNNGV. The CDR3 loop spans 16 amino acids. The V and J ends lost 1 base and 3 bases respectively, with 15 bases between them. CDR3 bases: TGTGCCAGCAGCTTAGTCGGCAGGGTGGGGAAAGAGACCCAGTACTTC. It encodes CASSLVGRVGKETQYF.

This clonotype was counted ten times or more. An end of the junction differs from the germline gene, which may be a read error. The chain employs TRBV9 and TRBJ2-6; D unresolved. The CDR3 extends over 15 amino acids. CDR1 and CDR2 (germline): SGDLS, YYNGEE. The CDR3 is CASSETISGANVLTF. The CDR3, as DNA: TGTGCCAGCAGCGAAACGATATCTGGTGCCAACGTCCTGACTTTC.

In its sample, this clonotype was seen a few times. The rearrangement links TRBV12-3 or TRBV12-4 to TRBJ1-1; TRBD1 is a possible D gene (6 bases). V was cut by 0 bases and J by 3 bases, with 11 bases left in between. The length of the CDR3 is 15 residues. The CDR3 coding sequence is TGTGCCAGCAGTTTAGCTAACACAGGGCACACTGAAGCTTTCTTT. Its protein product is CASSLANTGHTEAFF.

This clonotype was found many times. For the CDR3, the DNA is TGCAGCGCCTTAGGCCTAGCGGGGGCTAGCACAGATACGCAGTATTTT. Its protein product is CSALGLAGASTDTQYF. The chain uses TRBV29-1 and TRBJ2-3; 10 nucleotides align to TRBD2. Germline-derived CDR1 and CDR2 are SQVTM and ANQGSEA. The CDR3 runs to 16 residues. J was trimmed by 0 bases and V by 7 bases; bases with no gene match: 10.

The rearrangement uses TRBV20-1 and TRBJ2-7; 7 bases agree with TRBD1. CDR1 is DFQATT, CDR2 SNEGSKA, per germline (reference sequence). The CDR3 length is 15 residues. V lost 5 bases and J lost 0; bases outside the gene matches: 10. CDR3 coding DNA: TGCAGTGCTTCACCAGGGACAGACCTCTCCTACGAGCAGTACTTC. It is translated as CSASPGTDLSYEQYF.

This clonotype has ten or more counts. This chain connects TRBV7-2 to TRBJ2-6; D is ambiguous. The V gene lost 3 bases and the J gene lost 1 base, with 7 bases spanning the gap. Germline CDR1 and CDR2: SGHTA and FQGNSA. The CDR3 sequence is 15 residues long. CDR3 sequence reads: CASSLRSSGANVLTF. The CDR3 bases are TGTGCCAGCAGCTTGAGGTCTTCTGGGGCCAACGTCCTGACTTTC. The variable domain in full, with the rest retrieved from reference TRBV7-2 and TRBJ2-6, is GAGVSQSPSNKVTEKGKDVELRCDPISGHTALYWYRQSLGQGLEFLIYFQGNSAPDKSGLPSDRFSAERTGGSVSTLTIQRTQQEDSAVYLCASSLRSSGANVLTFGAGSRLTVL.

In its sample, this clonotype was seen a few times. This chain uses TRBV12-3 or TRBV12-4 with TRBJ1-6; a weak D match, TRBD1 (5 bases). This CDR3 spans 16 amino acids. The V end was cut by 3 bases, the J end by 9 bases, with 18 bases between. The CDR3 region is CASSFLPGPLGSPLHF. CDR3 DNA sequence: TGTGCCAGCAGTTTCCTACCGGGACCACTGGGTTCACCCCTCCACTTT.

This clonotype was detected a few times. This chain links TRBV10-3 with TRBJ1-1; tentatively, D is TRBD1 (6 bases). V shed 6 bases and J shed 6 bases, with 14 bases lying between them. Germline values: CDR1 ENHRY, CDR2 SYGVKD. The CDR3 consists of 13 residues. The CDR3 DNA sequence: TGTGCCATCAGCCAGCCCTCAGGGGCTGAAGCTTTCTTT. It translates to CAISQPSGAEAFF.

This clonotype was seen repeatedly, ten times or more. This chain uses TRBV6-2 or TRBV6-3 with TRBJ1-1, with D hard to call. The ends were cut back, 0 bases at V and 8 bases at J, with 4 bases in the middle. Germline CDR1 is MNHEY and CDR2 is SVGEGT. CDR3 length equals 11 residues. Here the CDR3 reads CASSYSLEAFF. The CDR3 bases are TGTGCCAGCAGTTACTCACTGGAAGCTTTCTTT.

The sample holds many counts of this clonotype. The chain has TRBV29-1 and TRBJ2-3, with 8 bases identical to TRBD2. Germline V gene sequence: CDR1 SQVTM, CDR2 ANQGSEA. This CDR3 is built from 15 residues. V shed 6 bases, J shed 2 bases, and the junction held 10 bases outside the gene matches. The CDR3 spells CSVPLVAGLTDTQYF. The DNA for the CDR3 is TGCAGCGTGCCCCTCGTAGCGGGGCTCACAGATACGCAGTATTTT.

In regard to this clonotype: Since a much larger clone is just one base distant, this may be a read error. The chain is built from TRBV4-1 and TRBJ1-1, with D unresolved. This CDR3 spans 16 amino acids. Germline V CDR1 and CDR2: MGHRA, YSYEKL. The CDR3, as DNA: TGCACCAGCAGCCACCCCCCTTTACAGAGCTACACTGAAGCTTTCTTT. It encodes CTSSHPPLQSYTEAFF.

This clonotype was counted many times. The chain couples TRBV5-4 to TRBJ2-1, with TRBD2 as a possible D gene (5 bases). V dropped 4 bases and J dropped 0 bases, with 5 bases sitting between them. The CDR3 covers 13 residues. Per germline, CDR1 SGHNT and CDR2 YYREEE (reference sequence). This chain's CDR3 is CASSGSSYNEQFF. Here the CDR3 DNA reads TGTGCCAGCAGCGGGAGCTCCTACAATGAGCAGTTCTTC.

This chain joins TRBV6-5 and TRBJ1-1; D not resolved. CDR1 and CDR2 (germline): MNHEY, SVGAGI. The V end was cut by 2 bases, the J end by 10 bases, with 8 bases between. This CDR3 comprises 11 residues. CDR3 nucleotides: TGTGCCAGCAGTTACGCGGGGAGAGCTTTCTTT. Protein product: CASSYAGRAFF.

At least ten counts were recorded for this clonotype. The V and J genes are TRBV4-3 and TRBJ1-2, with a tentative D call TRBD1 (6 bases). The ends were cut back, 3 bases at V and 3 bases at J, with 14 bases in the middle. Germline V gene sequence: CDR1 LGHNA, CDR2 YSLEER. There are 15 residues in the CDR3. The CDR3 loop reads CASSHAGGGDYGYTF. In DNA, the CDR3 is TGCGCCAGCAGCCATGCGGGGGGCGGAGACTATGGCTACACCTTC.

This clonotype was observed many times. The chain carries TRBV4-3 and TRBJ2-7; D is unclear. This CDR3 has 13 residues. V lost 1 base, J lost 1 base, and 5 bases lay in between. Germline-derived CDR1 and CDR2 are LGHNA and YSLEER. CDR3 region: CASSQGLSYEQYF. As DNA, the CDR3 is TGCGCCAGCAGCCAAGGCCTATCCTACGAGCAGTACTTC.

There are many counts of this clonotype. V and J are TRBV10-3 and TRBJ2-5; D not certain. Germline V CDR1 and CDR2: ENHRY, SYGVKD. The CDR3 runs to 12 residues. With 2 bases removed from V and 5 bases from J, the gap between germline ends came to 6 bases. The CDR3 DNA sequence: TGTGCCATCAGTGAGAGGGCGGAGACCCAGTACTTC. Protein: CAISERAETQYF.

This clonotype was recorded at least ten times. CDR3 bases: TGCGCCAGCAGCTTGGGGGAGCCAATCCACGAGCAGTACTTC. The encoded protein is CASSLGEPIHEQYF. This chain uses TRBV5-1 with TRBJ2-7, with D possibly TRBD2 on 5 matching bases. Trimming stripped 0 bases from V and 5 bases from J, with 12 bases between. CDR3 length equals 14 residues. Germline assignment: CDR1 SGHRS and CDR2 YFSETQ.

This clonotype has ten or more counts. V gene TRBV7-2 combines with J gene TRBJ2-1; D is ambiguous. This CDR3 is built from 17 residues. The germline CDR1 and CDR2 sequences are SGHTA and FQGNSA. V lost 1 base, J lost 2 bases, and 15 bases lay in between. CDR3 amino acids: CASSLVGRKGAYNEQFF. DNA for the CDR3: TGTGCCAGCAGCTTAGTGGGCAGGAAAGGCGCCTACAATGAGCAGTTCTTC.

This clonotype has a count of ten or more. The chain's CDR3 is CASRLRTGINTGELFF. The CDR3 region has the DNA TGTGCCAGCAGATTACGGACAGGGATTAACACCGGGGAGCTGTTTTTT. The chain couples TRBV27 to TRBJ2-2; 8 bases fit TRBD1. This CDR3 contains 16 residues. Germline V CDR1 and CDR2: MNHEY, SMNVEV (reference sequence). J was trimmed by 2 bases and V by 6 bases; bases with no gene match: 8.

In its sample, this clonotype was seen many times. V and J are TRBV28 and TRBJ2-5; 8 nucleotides align to TRBD1. CDR3 size: 12 residues. Germline V gene lookup returns CDR1 MDHEN and CDR2 SYDVKM. V was pared by 10 bases and J by 4 bases, with 5 bases of the junction left unmatched. The CDR3 region has the DNA TGTGCCATCAGACAGGGGCCAGAGACCCAGTACTTC. Amino acid sequence: CAIRQGPETQYF.